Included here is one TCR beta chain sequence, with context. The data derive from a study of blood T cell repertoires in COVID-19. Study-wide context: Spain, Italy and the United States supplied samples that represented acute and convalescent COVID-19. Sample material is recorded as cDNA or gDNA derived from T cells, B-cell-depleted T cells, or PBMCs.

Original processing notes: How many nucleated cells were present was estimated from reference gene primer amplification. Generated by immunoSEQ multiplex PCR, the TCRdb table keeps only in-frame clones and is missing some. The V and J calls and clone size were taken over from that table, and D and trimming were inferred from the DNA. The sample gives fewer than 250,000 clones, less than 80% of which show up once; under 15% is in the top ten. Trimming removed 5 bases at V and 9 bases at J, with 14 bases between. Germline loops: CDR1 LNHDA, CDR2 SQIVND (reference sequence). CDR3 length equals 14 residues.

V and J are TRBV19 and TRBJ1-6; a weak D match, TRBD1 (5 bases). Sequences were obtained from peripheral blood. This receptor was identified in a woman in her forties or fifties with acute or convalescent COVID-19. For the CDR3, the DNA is TGTGCCAGTAGTTCCCAGGGAATTATTTCACCCCTCCACTTT. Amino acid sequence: CASSSQGIISPLHF.